This TCR beta chain emerged from a study of beta chain features in type 1 diabetes. Study details: No patient-donor differences in age, gender, total cells or subset yield. Study-wide results and caveats: For TCRB rearrangement, an influence of HLA type remained unresolved here. The study found moderately but significantly shorter TCRB CDR3s in all four CD4+ subsets of Type 1 diabetes patients. A pattern of fewer insertions and more deletions at VDJ junctions was seen in type 1 diabetes patients.

Isolated RNA was reverse transcribed in full, so expressed TCRB transcripts were sequenced. There were approximately 3.7 million reads on average in the naive, central memory and regulatory T cell samples. Measured with immunoSEQ multiplex PCR; TCRdb has only the in-frame clones, and not every one. The sample has about 360,000 clones; around 12% are singletons. In the case of this clone: The target antigen is unknown.

Material for sequencing was naive CD4+ T cells from blood. This TCR was recovered from a woman under 30 with type 1 diabetes.

The CDR3 loop reads CASSQVQTSGGADTQYF. The CDR3 DNA reads as TGCGCCAGCAGCCAAGTCCAGACTAGCGGGGGGGCAGATACGCAGTATTTT. This chain links TRBV4-3 with TRBJ2-3; 14 nucleotides agree with TRBD2. Germline V gene data show CDR1 as LGHNA and CDR2 as YSLEER. V shed 1 base, J shed 4 bases, and the junction held 4 bases outside the gene matches. This CDR3 has 17 residues.